These 19 T cell receptor beta chains were sequenced from one sample in a study of CD8 T cells in ankylosing spondylitis (dated by TCRdb to 2017 to 2019). The study at large found these results: Blood from ankylosing spondylitis patients appeared to be characterized by a TCR beta motif made up of under ten highly homologous amino acid variants.

Their recognized antigens are unknown. Receptor amplification or capture employed 5' RACE. The instrument given in TCRdb is Illumina HiSeq 2500. The public reads were quality trimmed at Q25 with fastp and then assembled into clones with MiXCR by TCRdb, keeping productive beta chains. Rows merge per CDR3 protein into single entries with the most common DNA and genes. Here the sample has 450,000 to 550,000 distinct CDR3 sequences; about 5.2% occur a single time. Under 4.5% of the sample is held by the ten biggest clonotypes. Material: blood, either unsorted or a sorted T cell fraction (not recorded which). All receptors derive from a male donor with ankylosing spondylitis.

This clonotype has at least ten counts. This sequence joins TRBV11-1 and TRBJ1-1; D gene unclear. Germline V gene lookup returns CDR1 SGHAT and CDR2 FQDESV (reference sequence). Trimming removed 5 bases from V and 0 bases from J, with 28 bases in between. The CDR3 has 20 amino acids. The CDR3 DNA is TGTGCCAGCAGCCCATCGCGCATTAGCCCAAATAACATGATGAACACTGAAGCTTTCTTT. This gives the protein CASSPSRISPNNMMNTEAFF.

CDR3 protein: CASSPSVTDTQYF. Written as DNA, the CDR3 is TGTGCCAGCTCACCGAGCGTAACAGATACGCAGTATTTT. V gene TRBV18 combines with J gene TRBJ2-3; D is undetermined. Between the trimmed V and J ends, which lost 3 bases and 3 bases, there was a span of 7 bases. The CDR3 consists of 13 residues. The germline CDR1 and CDR2 sequences are KGHSH and LQKENI.

This clonotype was seen ten or more times. The CDR3 loop reads CASSLSPTRWRAYEQYF. The CDR3 DNA follows: TGTGCCAGCAGCTTATCCCCCACCCGGTGGCGGGCCTACGAGCAGTACTTC. The chain recombines TRBV11-2 with TRBJ2-7, with D maybe TRBD2 (5 bases). In germline, CDR1 is SGHAT, CDR2 FQNNGV. The CDR3 has 17 amino acids. The V end lost 2 bases, the J end lost 2 bases, and 19 bases lay between the germline ends.

This clonotype occurred many times. This sequence joins TRBV7-9 and TRBJ1-4; unclear D gene. The V gene lost 4 bases and the J gene lost 10 bases, with 13 bases spanning the gap. Germline CDR1 and CDR2: SEHNR and FQNEAQ (reference sequence). The CDR3 consists of 13 residues. The CDR3 spells CASSSGGRRKLFF. The DNA for the CDR3 is TGTGCCAGCAGCTCCGGAGGCAGGCGAAAACTGTTTTTT.

This clonotype has at least ten counts. This chain joins TRBV9 and TRBJ2-1; 7 nucleotides agree with TRBD2. This CDR3 has 14 amino acids. Germline trimming cut 3 bases from V and 3 bases from J; bases unmatched to any gene: 3. Germline CDR1 reads SGDLS; CDR2 reads YYNGEE. The CDR3 coding sequence is TGTGCCAGCAGCGCGCGGGGGTACTACAATGAGCAGTTCTTC. Protein sequence: CASSARGYYNEQFF.

V gene TRBV6-1 combines with J gene TRBJ2-2; tentative D call: TRBD1 (5 bases). This CDR3 comprises 18 residues. Germline values: CDR1 MNHNS, CDR2 SASEGT. V lost 6 bases and J 0 bases, leaving 20 bases between the germline ends. This CDR3 reads CASSTQGTGATNTGELFF. DNA of the CDR3: TGTGCCAGCAGCACCCAGGGAACAGGTGCCACGAACACCGGGGAGCTGTTTTTT.

In its sample, this clonotype was seen many times. The V gene is TRBV5-5, the J gene TRBJ1-1; the D gene is possibly TRBD1 (6 bases). The germline V and J ends were trimmed by 4 bases and 1 base, with 17 bases remaining between them. This CDR3 region has 16 residues. CDR1 and CDR2 (germline): SGHKS, YYEKEE (reference sequence). CDR3 loop: CASSIGGGMGNTEAFF. DNA for the CDR3: TGTGCCAGCAGCATTGGGGGCGGAATGGGGAACACTGAAGCTTTCTTT.

This clonotype was seen many times. The rearrangement joins TRBV6-2 or TRBV6-3 to TRBJ1-2, with D perhaps matching TRBD1 (5 bases). The germline V and J ends were trimmed by 6 bases and 2 bases, with 13 bases remaining between them. The CDR3 loop spans 14 amino acids. Germline lookup yields CDR1 MNHEY and CDR2 SVGEGT. The chain's CDR3 is CASRTGASNYGYTF. The CDR3 region has the DNA TGTGCCAGCAGGACCGGGGCGTCGAACTATGGCTACACCTTC.

This clonotype was counted many times. The chain is built from TRBV27 and TRBJ2-1, with D perhaps matching TRBD1 (5 bases). This CDR3 spans 15 amino acids. The germline V gene encodes CDR1 MNHEY and CDR2 SMNVEV (reference sequence). Trimming took 2 bases from V and 0 from J, leaving 8 bases between them. This CDR3 is CASSLPGFSYNEQFF. The DNA for the CDR3 is TGTGCCAGCAGTTTACCAGGGTTCTCCTACAATGAGCAGTTCTTC.

This clonotype was recorded at least ten times. The chain is built from TRBV12-3 or TRBV12-4 and TRBJ1-2; 7 bases fit TRBD1. The trim removed 2 bases at V and 7 bases at J, leaving 10 bases unmatched. The CDR3 is 15 residues long. The CDR3, as DNA: TGTGCCAGCAGTTTAACGTTGGGACAGCCGCGTGGCTACACCTTC. Its translation is CASSLTLGQPRGYTF.

This clonotype was observed many times. V gene TRBV6-5 combines with J gene TRBJ1-2; no definite D call. V gave up 2 bases and J gave up 9 bases, with 13 bases separating them. This CDR3 region has 13 residues. In germline, CDR1 is MNHEY, CDR2 SVGAGI. The CDR3 is CASSYRADSRYTF. Written as DNA, the CDR3 is TGTGCCAGCAGTTACAGAGCTGACTCTCGCTACACCTTC.

This clonotype was counted ten times or more. The chain joins TRBV6-5 to TRBJ2-3; maybe TRBD2 (7 bases). The V gene lost 0 bases and the J gene lost 0 bases, with 13 bases spanning the gap. Germline V lookup: CDR1 MNHEY, CDR2 SVGAGI. The CDR3 has 17 amino acids. CDR3 residues: CASSYSGGPPSTDTQYF. DNA for the CDR3: TGTGCCAGCAGTTACTCCGGGGGGCCCCCTAGCACAGATACGCAGTATTTT.

At least ten counts were recorded for this clonotype. CDR3 sequence: CASSEGVGQGYEQYF. The CDR3, as DNA: TGTGCCAGCAGCGAGGGTGTTGGACAGGGCTACGAGCAGTACTTC. The V and J genes are TRBV5-6 and TRBJ2-7; 8 positions agree with TRBD1. CDR3 length: 15 residues. Germline V lookup: CDR1 SGHDT, CDR2 YYEEEE. V lost 4 bases, J lost 3 bases, and 9 bases stayed unmatched.

In this sample, this clonotype turned up many times. The V call is TRBV20-1, the J call TRBJ2-1, with TRBD2 as a possible D gene (6 bases). The CDR3 has 15 amino acids. The V end lost 6 bases, the J end lost 7 bases, and 22 bases lay between the germline ends. Germline V lookup: CDR1 DFQATT, CDR2 SNEGSKA (reference sequence). CDR3 residues: CSASDYGGKMNEQFF. As DNA, the CDR3 is TGCAGTGCCAGCGACTATGGCGGGAAGATGAATGAGCAGTTCTTC.

This clonotype has a handful of counts. The V gene is TRBV4-3, the J gene TRBJ1-2, with D unresolved. The CDR3 consists of 12 residues. V lost 4 bases, J lost 4 bases, and 7 bases lay in between. CDR1 is LGHNA and CDR2 is YSLEER in the germline V gene. The CDR3 DNA follows: TGCGCCAGCAGCCCAGAGACCTATGGCTACACCTTC. As protein: CASSPETYGYTF.

This clonotype appeared many times. The V and J genes are TRBV5-1 and TRBJ1-4; a weak D match, TRBD1 (5 bases). CDR1 and CDR2 from the germline V gene are SGHRS and YFSETQ. The V end lost 4 bases, the J end lost 14 bases, and 15 bases lay between the germline ends. CDR3 length equals 12 residues. CDR3 in amino acids: CASSLGGSKLFF. DNA for the CDR3: TGCGCCAGCAGCCTTGGGGGATCAAAGCTGTTTTTT.

This clonotype has ten or more counts. This chain connects TRBV5-1 to TRBJ1-1; no clear D. CDR1 and CDR2 (germline): SGHRS, YFSETQ. The V end lost 3 bases, the J end lost 4 bases, and 13 bases lay between the germline ends. This CDR3 has 14 residues. CDR3 region: CASSSMGPPTEAFF. The CDR3 DNA follows: TGCGCCAGCAGCTCGATGGGTCCCCCCACTGAAGCTTTCTTT.

This clonotype was seen repeatedly, ten times or more. The J gene is TRBJ2-1, the V gene TRBV10-3; D uncertain. The CDR3 is made up of 11 amino acids. Trimming removed 11 bases from V and 5 bases from J, with 10 bases in between. CDR1 is ENHRY and CDR2 is SYGVKD in the germline V gene. CDR3 DNA sequence: TGTGCCGTATGGGGTAACAATGAGCAGTTCTTC. Its protein product is CAVWGNNEQFF.

The chain links TRBV7-9 to TRBJ2-7; TRBD2 matches 7 bases. The J segment lost 2 bases and the V segment lost 5 bases, leaving 6 bases of the junction unmatched. The CDR3 is 14 amino acids. CDR1 and CDR2 from the germline V gene are SEHNR and FQNEAQ (reference sequence). CDR3 DNA sequence: TGTGCCAGCAGCCCGAGGGAGGGGACCTACGAGCAGTACTTC. It codes for CASSPREGTYEQYF.